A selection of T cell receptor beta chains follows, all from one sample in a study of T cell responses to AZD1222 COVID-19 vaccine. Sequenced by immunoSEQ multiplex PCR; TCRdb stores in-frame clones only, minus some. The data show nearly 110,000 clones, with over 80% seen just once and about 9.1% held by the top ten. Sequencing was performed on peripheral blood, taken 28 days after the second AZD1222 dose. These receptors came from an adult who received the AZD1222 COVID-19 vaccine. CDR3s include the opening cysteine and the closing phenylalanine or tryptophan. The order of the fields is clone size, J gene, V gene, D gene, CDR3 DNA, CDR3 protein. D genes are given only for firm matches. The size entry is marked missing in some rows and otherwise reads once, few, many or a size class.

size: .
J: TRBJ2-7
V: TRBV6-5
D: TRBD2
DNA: TGTGCCAGCAGTTATCTTTCGGGAGGCCCTTCCTACGAGCAGTACTTC
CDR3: CASSYLSGGPSYEQYF

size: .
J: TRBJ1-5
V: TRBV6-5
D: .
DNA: TGTGCCAGCAGGGTTGCAGGGGATCAGCCCCAGCATTTT
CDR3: CASRVAGDQPQHF

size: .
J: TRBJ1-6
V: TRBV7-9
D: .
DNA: TGTGCCAGCAGCGCCCGGGATTATAATTCACCCCTCCACTTT
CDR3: CASSARDYNSPLHF

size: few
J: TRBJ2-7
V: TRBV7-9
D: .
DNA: TGTGCCAGCAGCGGAGGGACAGTTCGCGAGCAGTACTTC
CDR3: CASSGGTVREQYF

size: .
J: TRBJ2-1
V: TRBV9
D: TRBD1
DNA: TGTGCCAGCAGCGTCGGACAGGGGGCGCCCAATGAGCAGTTCTTC
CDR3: CASSVGQGAPNEQFF

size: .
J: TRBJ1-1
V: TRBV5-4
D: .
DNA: TGTGCCAGCAGCTCCGACACCAAGACCACTGAAGCTTTCTTT
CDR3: CASSSDTKTTEAFF

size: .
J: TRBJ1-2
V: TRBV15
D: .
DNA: TGTGCCACCAGCAGAGGGGACCCCGGGTATGGCTACACCTTC
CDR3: CATSRGDPGYGYTF

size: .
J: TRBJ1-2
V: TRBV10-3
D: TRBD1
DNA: TGTGCCATCAGTGGGGACAGGGCGGGTTTCGGCTACACCTTC
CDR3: CAISGDRAGFGYTF

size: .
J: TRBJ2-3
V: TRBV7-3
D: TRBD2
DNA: TGTGCCAGCAGCTTGGGACTAGCGGGAGACACAGATACGCAGTATTTT
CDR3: CASSLGLAGDTDTQYF

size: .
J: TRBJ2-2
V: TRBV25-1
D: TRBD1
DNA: TGTGCCAGCAGTGAATCGAAGGGGGCCACCGGGGAGCTGTTTTTT
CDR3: CASSESKGATGELFF

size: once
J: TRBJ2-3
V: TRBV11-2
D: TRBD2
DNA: TGTGCCAGCCCTCCTCCGGGGGGGCCATCGAGCACAGATACGCAGTATTTT
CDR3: CASPPPGGPSSTDTQYF

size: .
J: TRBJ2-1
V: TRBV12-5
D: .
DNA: TGTGCTAGTGGTTTGGGGGTAGGAGACAATGAGCAGTTCTTC
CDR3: CASGLGVGDNEQFF

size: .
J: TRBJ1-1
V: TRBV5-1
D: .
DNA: TGCGCCAGCAGCTTGACGCCTACAGGGAAAAACACTGAAGCTTTCTTT
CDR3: CASSLTPTGKNTEAFF

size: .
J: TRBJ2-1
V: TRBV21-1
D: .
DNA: TGTGCCAGCAGCAAAGAAGGGAGCTCGGGACTACTCTACAATGAGCAGTTCTTC
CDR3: CASSKEGSSGLLYNEQFF

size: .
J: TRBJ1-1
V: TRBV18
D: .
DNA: TGTGCCAGCTCACCGCCTCCAGCCCTGGGCACTGAAGCTTTCTTT
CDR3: CASSPPPALGTEAFF

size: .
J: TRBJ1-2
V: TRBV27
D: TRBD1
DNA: TGTGCCAGCAGGATTAACATACAGGGGGCCAGCTATGGCTACACCTTC
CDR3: CASRINIQGASYGYTF

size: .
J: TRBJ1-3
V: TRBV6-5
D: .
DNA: TGTGCCAGCAGCACAACGGGTAGCTCTGGAAACACCATATATTTT
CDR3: CASSTTGSSGNTIYF

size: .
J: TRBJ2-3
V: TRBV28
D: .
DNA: TGTGCCAGCAGTTTAGGAGGGGGCCACGATACGCAGTATTTT
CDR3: CASSLGGGHDTQYF

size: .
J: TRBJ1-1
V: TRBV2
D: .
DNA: TGTGCCAGCAGAATTTTGACAGTCCCTGAAGCTTTCTTT
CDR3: CASRILTVPEAFF

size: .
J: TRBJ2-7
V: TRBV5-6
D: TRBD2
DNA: TGTGCCAGCACCCCGGGGGGGTTAGCGGGAGAAGAGCAGTACTTC
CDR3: CASTPGGLAGEEQYF

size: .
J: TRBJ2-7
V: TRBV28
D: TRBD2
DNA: TGTGCCAGCACTCCTTCGTTGACTAGCAGTTTTTACGAGCAGTACTTC
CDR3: CASTPSLTSSFYEQYF

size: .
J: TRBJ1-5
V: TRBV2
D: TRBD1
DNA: TGTGCCAGCAGCGGGACAGGTAATAGCAATCAGCCCCAGCATTTT
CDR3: CASSGTGNSNQPQHF

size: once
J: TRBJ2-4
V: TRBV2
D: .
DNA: TGTGCCAGCACCCGCTTAAAGGCACAGATAGAAAACATTCAGTACTTC
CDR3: CASTRLKAQIENIQYF

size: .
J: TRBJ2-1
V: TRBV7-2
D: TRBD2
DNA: TGTGCCAGCAGCTTAGGGGCTACTAGCGGCAATGAGCAGTTCTTC
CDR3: CASSLGATSGNEQFF

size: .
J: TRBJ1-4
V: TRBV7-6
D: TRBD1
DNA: TGTGCCAGCAGCCGAACAATAGGGGGCCCTAATGAAAAACTGTTTTTT
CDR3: CASSRTIGGPNEKLFF

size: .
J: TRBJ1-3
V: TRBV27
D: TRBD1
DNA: TGTGCCAGCAGTCGGGATCAGGGGGCTTCTGGAAACACCATATATTTT
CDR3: CASSRDQGASGNTIYF

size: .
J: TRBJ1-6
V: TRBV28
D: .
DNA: TGTGCCAGCAAAGACAGATCAAATTCACCCCTCCACTTT
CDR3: CASKDRSNSPLHF

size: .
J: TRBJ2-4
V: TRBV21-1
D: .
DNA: TGTGCCAGCGCCCGGACTAGAGGCAAAAACATTCAGTACTTC
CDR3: CASARTRGKNIQYF

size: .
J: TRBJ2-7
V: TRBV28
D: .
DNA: TGTGCCAGCAGTCCGGCCTTGGTTCAGGGAGGCTACTTC
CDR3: CASSPALVQGGYF

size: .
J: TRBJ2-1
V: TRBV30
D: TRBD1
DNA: TGTGCCTGGGACGGGACAGGCCCCTACAATGAGCAGTTCTTC
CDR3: CAWDGTGPYNEQFF

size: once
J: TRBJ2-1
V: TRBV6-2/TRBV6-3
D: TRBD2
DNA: TGTGCCAGCAGTTACGCGGGGGGTACCTACAATGAGCAGTTCTTC
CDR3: CASSYAGGTYNEQFF

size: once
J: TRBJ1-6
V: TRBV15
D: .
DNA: TGTGCCACCAGCAGAGGGACAGTTAATTCACCCCTCCACTTT
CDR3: CATSRGTVNSPLHF

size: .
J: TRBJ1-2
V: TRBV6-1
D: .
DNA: TGTGCCAGCAGTGAATCGGGCCCTTATGGCTACACCTTC
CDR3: CASSESGPYGYTF

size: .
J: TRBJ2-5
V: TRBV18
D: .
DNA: TGTGCCAGCTCACCAAACCAAGAGACCCAGTACTTC
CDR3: CASSPNQETQYF

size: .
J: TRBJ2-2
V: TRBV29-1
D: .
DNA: TGCAGCGTTGAAGACGGGGAGCTGTTTTTT
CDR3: CSVEDGELFF

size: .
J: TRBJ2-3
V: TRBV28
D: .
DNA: TGTGCCAGCAGTTCCGCCATCTCTAGGACAGATACGCAGTATTTT
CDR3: CASSSAISRTDTQYF

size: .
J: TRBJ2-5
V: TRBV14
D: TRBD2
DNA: TGTGCCAGCAGCCTTCCCTCGGGGGGGCGAGAGACCCAGTACTTC
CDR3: CASSLPSGGRETQYF

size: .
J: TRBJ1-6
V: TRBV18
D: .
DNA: TGTGCCAGCTCACCTAGGGATAGCTCCTATAATTCACCCCTCCACTTT
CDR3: CASSPRDSSYNSPLHF

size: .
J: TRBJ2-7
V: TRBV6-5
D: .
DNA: TGTGCCAGCAGTTACTCAGCCTACGAGCAGTACTTC
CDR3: CASSYSAYEQYF

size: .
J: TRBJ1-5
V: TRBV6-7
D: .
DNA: TGTGCCAGCAGTTACGAAAACAGCCTGATAAATCAGCCCCAGCATTTT
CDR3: CASSYENSLINQPQHF

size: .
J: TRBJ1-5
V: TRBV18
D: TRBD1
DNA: TGTGCCAGCTCACTCACAGGGGGCAATCAGCCCCAGCATTTT
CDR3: CASSLTGGNQPQHF

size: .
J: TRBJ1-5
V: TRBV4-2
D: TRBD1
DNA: TGTGCCAGCAGCCAAGAGTACAGGGGAAGCAATCAGCCCCAGCATTTT
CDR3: CASSQEYRGSNQPQHF

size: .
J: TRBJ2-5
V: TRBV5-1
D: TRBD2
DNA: TGCGCCAGCAGCTCGGGACTAGCGGGGGGAGAGACCCAGTACTTC
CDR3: CASSSGLAGGETQYF

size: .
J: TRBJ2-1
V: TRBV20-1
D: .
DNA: TGCAGTGCCCCCCGTGCGCGTGAGCAGTTCTTC
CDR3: CSAPRAREQFF

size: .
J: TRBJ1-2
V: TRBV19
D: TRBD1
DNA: TGTGCCAGTAGTTCCCCTCCTCGGGCAGGGGGCCGAGGCTACACCTTC
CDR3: CASSSPPRAGGRGYTF

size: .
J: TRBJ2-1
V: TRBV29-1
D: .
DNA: TGCAGCGTCGCCACCGGGACCCTAAACAATGAGCAGTTCTTC
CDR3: CSVATGTLNNEQFF

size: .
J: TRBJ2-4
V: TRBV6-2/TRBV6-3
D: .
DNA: TGTGCCAGCAGTTACCCCGGGCAGGGGCTTGACATTCAGTACTTC
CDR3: CASSYPGQGLDIQYF

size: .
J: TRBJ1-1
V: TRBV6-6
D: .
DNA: TGTGCCAGCTCCAGGTTGGGGGACACTGAAGCTTTCTTT
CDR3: CASSRLGDTEAFF

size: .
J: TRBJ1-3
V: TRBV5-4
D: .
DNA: TGTGCCAGCAGCTTGGGGACAGTAGGAAACACCATATATTTT
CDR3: CASSLGTVGNTIYF

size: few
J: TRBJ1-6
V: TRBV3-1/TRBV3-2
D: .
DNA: TGTGCCAGCAGCCAGACAGGTCGTAATTCACCCCTCCACTTT
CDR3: CASSQTGRNSPLHF

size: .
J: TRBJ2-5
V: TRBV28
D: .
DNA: TGTGCCAGCAGTGTGCCGCAGGGTATCGAGACCCAGTACTTC
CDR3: CASSVPQGIETQYF